What follows is one TCR beta chain and its context. Seattle enrolled patients during active infection and tracked them longitudinally. This entry comes from a study of blood T cell repertoires in COVID-19. Whole-study context: Some COVID-19 samples were acute and others convalescent; all came from the United States, Italy and Spain. PBMCs, B-cell-depleted T cells, or T cells were the source of the cDNA or gDNA that made up the material.

Authors' data handling: The assay estimated nucleated cells by amplifying reference gene primers. Profiled with immunoSEQ multiplex PCR; TCRdb holds only in-frame clones, not every one. V and J calls and clone size are copied from that table; D and trimming were computed from the DNA. Here the sample spans 200,000 to 300,000 clones, nearly 95% being singletons. The germline gives CDR1 MNHNY, CDR2 SVGAGI (reference sequence). Trimming took 3 bases from V and 11 from J; bases not matched to a gene: 15. The CDR3 spans 16 residues. Sequenced sample: peripheral blood. This TCR derives from a young man with COVID-19, enrolled during active disease. V is TRBV6-6 and J is TRBJ1-5; 8 bases are shared with TRBD1. CDR3: CASSYLPRTGRWAQHF. CDR3 nucleotides: TGTGCCAGCAGTTATTTACCCCGGACAGGGAGATGGGCCCAGCATTTT.